The clone carrying this T cell receptor (beta chain) was counted at least ten times. Its antigen remains unknown. Researchers amplified the TCR beta CDR3 regions from RNA transcripts. Initially, a first-round RT-PCR of the TCR CDR3 employed the HTBI primer set. Via MiXCR, TCRdb re-called the multiplex PCR reads, giving one row per CDR3 protein. The sample shows almost 600,000 distinct CDR3 sequences, 46% of them seen only once. These data belong to a study of T cells in Graves' hyperthyroidism and ophthalmopathy. Study conclusions and caveats: Model predictions of ophthalmopathy came a median approximately seven months before onset. Most thyroid clonotypes expanded above 0.001 were also detected in blood.

The sequenced sample was peripheral blood or thyroid tissue (not recorded which). The clonotype originates from a young woman with Graves' hyperthyroidism.

The CDR3 protein is CASSATGADQPQHF. The DNA for the CDR3 is TGTGCCAGCAGCGCTACAGGGGCGGATCAGCCCCAGCATTTT. The chain uses TRBV2 and TRBJ1-5, with 7 bases identical to TRBD1. This CDR3 contains 14 residues. After removal of 6 bases from V and 5 bases from J, the junction contained 7 bases not matched to a gene. Germline V gene lookup returns CDR1 SNHLY and CDR2 FYNNEI.